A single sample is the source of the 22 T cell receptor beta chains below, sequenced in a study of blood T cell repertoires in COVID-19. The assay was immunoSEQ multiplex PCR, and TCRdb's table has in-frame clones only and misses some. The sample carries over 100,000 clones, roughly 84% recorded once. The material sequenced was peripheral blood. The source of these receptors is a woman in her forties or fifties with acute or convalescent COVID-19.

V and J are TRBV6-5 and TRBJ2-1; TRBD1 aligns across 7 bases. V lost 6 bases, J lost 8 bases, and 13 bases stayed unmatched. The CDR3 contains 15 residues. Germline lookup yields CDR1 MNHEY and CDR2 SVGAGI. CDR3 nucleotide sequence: TGTGCCAGCAGCTCTACAGGGGATTACAACCATGAGCAGTTCTTC. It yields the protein CASSSTGDYNHEQFF.

The CDR3 sequence is CASSPQPGTGNEKLFF. The CDR3 DNA reads TGCGCCAGCAGCCCCCAGCCCGGGACAGGGAATGAAAAACTGTTTTTT. The chain couples TRBV5-1 to TRBJ1-4; 9 bases match TRBD1. The CDR3 has 16 amino acids. Germline V gives CDR1 SGHRS, CDR2 YFSETQ. V shed 4 bases and J 5 bases; nucleotides not matched to a gene: 9.

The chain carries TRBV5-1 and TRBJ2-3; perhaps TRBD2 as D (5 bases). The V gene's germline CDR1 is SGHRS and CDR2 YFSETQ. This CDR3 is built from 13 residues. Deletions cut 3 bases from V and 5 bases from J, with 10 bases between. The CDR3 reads CASSSRVEDTQYF. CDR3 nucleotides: TGCGCCAGCAGCTCGAGGGTTGAAGATACGCAGTATTTT.

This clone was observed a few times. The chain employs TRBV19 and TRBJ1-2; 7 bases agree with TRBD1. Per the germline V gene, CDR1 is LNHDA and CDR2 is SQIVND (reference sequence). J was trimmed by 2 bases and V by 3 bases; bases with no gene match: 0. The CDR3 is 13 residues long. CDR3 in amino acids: CASSMDRNYGYTF. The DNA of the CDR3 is TGTGCCAGTAGTATGGACAGGAACTATGGCTACACCTTC.

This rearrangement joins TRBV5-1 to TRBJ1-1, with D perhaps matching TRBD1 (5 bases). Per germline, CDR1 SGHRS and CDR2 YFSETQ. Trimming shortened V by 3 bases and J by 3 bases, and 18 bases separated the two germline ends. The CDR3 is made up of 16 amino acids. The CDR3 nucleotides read TGCGCCAGCAGCTCCTGGGGGGAGTTAGCGGACACTGAAGCTTTCTTT. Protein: CASSSWGELADTEAFF.

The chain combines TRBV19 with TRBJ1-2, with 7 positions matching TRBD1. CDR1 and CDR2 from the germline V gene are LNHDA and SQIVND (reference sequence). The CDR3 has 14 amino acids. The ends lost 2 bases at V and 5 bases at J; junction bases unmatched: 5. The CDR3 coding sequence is TGTGCCAGTAGTATACAGAGGGACAGTTATGGCTACACCTTC. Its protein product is CASSIQRDSYGYTF.

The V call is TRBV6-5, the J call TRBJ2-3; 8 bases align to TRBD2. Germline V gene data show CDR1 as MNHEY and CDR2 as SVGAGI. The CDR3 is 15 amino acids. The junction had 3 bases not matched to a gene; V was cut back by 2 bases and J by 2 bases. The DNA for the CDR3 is TGTGCCAGCAGTTACGAGCGGGGGCCCACAGATACGCAGTATTTT. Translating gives CASSYERGPTDTQYF.

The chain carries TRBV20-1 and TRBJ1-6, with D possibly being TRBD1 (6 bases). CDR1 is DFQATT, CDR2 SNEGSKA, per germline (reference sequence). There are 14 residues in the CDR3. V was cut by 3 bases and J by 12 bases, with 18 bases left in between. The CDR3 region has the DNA TGCAGTGCTAGTCCTCAGGGGTCAGGGGTACCCCTCCACTTT. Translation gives CSASPQGSGVPLHF.

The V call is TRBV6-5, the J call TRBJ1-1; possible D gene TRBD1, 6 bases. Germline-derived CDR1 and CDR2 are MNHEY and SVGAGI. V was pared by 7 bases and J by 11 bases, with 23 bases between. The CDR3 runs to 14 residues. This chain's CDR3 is CASKYTGTRKEAFF. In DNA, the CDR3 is TGTGCCAGCAAGTATACAGGGACCCGAAAGGAGGCTTTCTTT.

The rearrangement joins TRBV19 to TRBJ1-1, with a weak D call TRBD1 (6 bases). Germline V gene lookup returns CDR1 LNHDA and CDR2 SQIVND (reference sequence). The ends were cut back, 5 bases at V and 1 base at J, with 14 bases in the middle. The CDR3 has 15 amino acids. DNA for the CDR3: TGTGCCAGTAGTCCTGCGGGGGGCCGGAACACTGAAGCTTTCTTT. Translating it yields CASSPAGGRNTEAFF.

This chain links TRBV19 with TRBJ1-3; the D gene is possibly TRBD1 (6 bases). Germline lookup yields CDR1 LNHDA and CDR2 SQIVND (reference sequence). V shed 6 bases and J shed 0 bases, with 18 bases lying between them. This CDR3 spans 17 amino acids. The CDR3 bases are TGTGCCAGTAGATGGCAGGGGCGACCGGGCTCTGGAAACACCATATATTTT. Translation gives CASRWQGRPGSGNTIYF.

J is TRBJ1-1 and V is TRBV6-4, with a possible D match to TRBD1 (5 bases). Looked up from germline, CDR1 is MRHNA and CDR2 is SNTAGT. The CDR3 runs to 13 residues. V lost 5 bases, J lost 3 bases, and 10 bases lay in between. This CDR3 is CASSQEGYTEAFF. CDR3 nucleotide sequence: TGTGCCAGCAGTCAGGAGGGGTACACTGAAGCTTTCTTT.

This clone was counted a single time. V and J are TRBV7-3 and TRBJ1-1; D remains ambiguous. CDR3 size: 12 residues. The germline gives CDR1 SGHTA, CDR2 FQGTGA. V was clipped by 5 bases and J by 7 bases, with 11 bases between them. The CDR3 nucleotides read TGTGCCAGCAGCCCTTCGAGAGGTGAAGCTTTCTTT. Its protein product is CASSPSRGEAFF.

The CDR3 coding sequence is TGTGCCACCAGTGGAAGGGGACTCGGGGGGAGAGGAACAGATACGCAGTATTTT. Its protein is CATSGRGLGGRGTDTQYF. This chain connects TRBV24-1 to TRBJ2-3; 7 positions agree with TRBD2. V shed 5 bases and J 3 bases; nucleotides not matched to a gene: 16. Germline-derived CDR1 and CDR2 are KGHDR and SFDVKD. The CDR3 has 18 residues.

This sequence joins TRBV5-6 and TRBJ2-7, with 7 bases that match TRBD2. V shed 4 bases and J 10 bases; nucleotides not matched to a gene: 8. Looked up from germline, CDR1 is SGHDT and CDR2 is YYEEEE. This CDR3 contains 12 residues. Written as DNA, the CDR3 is TGTGCCAGCAGCCCGGGGGGAGTGCCTCAGTACTTC. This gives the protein CASSPGGVPQYF.

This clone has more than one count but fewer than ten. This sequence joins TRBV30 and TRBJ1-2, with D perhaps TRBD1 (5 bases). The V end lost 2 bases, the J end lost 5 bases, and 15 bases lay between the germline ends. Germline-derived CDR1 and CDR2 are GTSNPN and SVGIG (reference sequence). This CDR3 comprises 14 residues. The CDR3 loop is CAWSPRAVGYGYTF. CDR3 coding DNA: TGTGCCTGGAGTCCCAGGGCGGTCGGGTATGGCTACACCTTC. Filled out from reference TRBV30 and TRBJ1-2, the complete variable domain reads SQTIHQWPATLVQPVGSPLSLECTVEGTSNPNLYWYRQAAGRGLQLLFYSVGIGQISSEVPQNLSASRPQDRQFILSSKKLLLSDSGFYLCAWSPRAVGYGYTFGSGTRLTVV.

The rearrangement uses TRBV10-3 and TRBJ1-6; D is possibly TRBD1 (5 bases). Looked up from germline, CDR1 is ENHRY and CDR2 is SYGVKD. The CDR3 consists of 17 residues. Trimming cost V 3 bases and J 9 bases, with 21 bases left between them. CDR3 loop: CAISDDFREGLGSPLHF. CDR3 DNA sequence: TGTGCCATCAGTGATGATTTCAGGGAAGGGCTAGGTTCACCCCTCCACTTT.

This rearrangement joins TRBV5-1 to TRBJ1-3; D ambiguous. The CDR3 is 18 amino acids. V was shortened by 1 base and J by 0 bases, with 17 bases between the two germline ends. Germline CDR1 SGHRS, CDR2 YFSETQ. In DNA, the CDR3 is TGCGCCAGCAGCTTGTCCGAACGTCCGGAGCACTCTGGAAACACCATATATTTT. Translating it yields CASSLSERPEHSGNTIYF.

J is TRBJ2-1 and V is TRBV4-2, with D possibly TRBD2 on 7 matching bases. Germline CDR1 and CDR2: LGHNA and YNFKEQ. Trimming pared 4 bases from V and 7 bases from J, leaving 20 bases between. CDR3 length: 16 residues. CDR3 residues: CASSRDGAGARNEQFF. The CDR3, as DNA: TGTGCCAGCAGCCGTGACGGGGCGGGGGCAAGGAATGAGCAGTTCTTC.

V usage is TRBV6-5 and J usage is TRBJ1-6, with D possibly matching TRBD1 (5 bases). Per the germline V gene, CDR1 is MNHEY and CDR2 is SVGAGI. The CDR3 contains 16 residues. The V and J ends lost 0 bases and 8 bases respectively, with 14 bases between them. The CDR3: CASSYSSGGTHSPLHF. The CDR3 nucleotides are TGTGCCAGCAGTTACTCGAGCGGGGGAACCCATTCACCCCTCCACTTT.

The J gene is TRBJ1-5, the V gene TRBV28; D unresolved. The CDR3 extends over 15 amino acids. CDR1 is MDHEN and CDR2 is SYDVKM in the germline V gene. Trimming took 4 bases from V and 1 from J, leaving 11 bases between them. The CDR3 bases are TGTGCCAGCAGTTCCAGACTATTGAGCAATCAGCCCCAGCATTTT. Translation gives CASSSRLLSNQPQHF.

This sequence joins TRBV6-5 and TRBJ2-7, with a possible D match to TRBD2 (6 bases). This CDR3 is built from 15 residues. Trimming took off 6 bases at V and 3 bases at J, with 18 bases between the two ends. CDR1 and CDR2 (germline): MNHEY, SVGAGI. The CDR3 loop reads CASREGTPTYYEQYF. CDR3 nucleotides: TGTGCCAGCAGGGAGGGGACCCCAACCTACTACGAGCAGTACTTC.